The clone carrying this T cell receptor beta chain was detected once. What it binds is unknown. This CDR3 is also generated by other DNA sequences in the sample. These data originate in a study of shared clonotypes between healthy human individuals. Study-wide results and limits: Naive subsets generally had larger estimated richness than memory subsets.

Deep-level running was used for the assay. Method: immunoSEQ multiplex PCR; TCRdb's copy keeps in-frame clones and lacks some. The sample holds roughly 1,500,000 clones, 95% to 99% seen once. Between the trimmed V and J ends, which lost 3 bases and 1 base, there was a span of 6 bases. The length of the CDR3 is 13 residues. The V gene's germline CDR1 is KGHSH and CDR2 LQKENI. All participating donors were Caucasian adults from Nashville, Tennessee. The V and J genes are TRBV18 and TRBJ1-1; D not resolved. Sequenced material: naive CD4+ T cells sorted from blood. Noted subset: CD45RA+ positively selected. This clonotype originated in a man aged 25-45 years in good health. The CDR3 protein is CASSPRQNTEAFF. The CDR3 DNA is TGTGCCAGCTCACCCAGACAGAACACTGAAGCTTTCTTT.